The source of this T cell receptor (beta chain) is a study of shared clonotypes between healthy human individuals. The CDR3 length is 11 residues. V was trimmed by 5 bases and J by 12 bases, leaving 11 bases between them. From germline, CDR1 is SGHAT and CDR2 FQNNGV. Measured with immunoSEQ multiplex PCR; TCRdb has only the in-frame clones, and not every one. The sample lists about 960,000 clones; over 75% were seen once. The source is a man younger than 30 in good health. Sequencing was done on a sample of memory CD4+ T cells sorted from blood. Subset reported: CD45RA-negative fraction. The chain couples TRBV11-2 to TRBJ2-1; a possible D gene is TRBD2 (5 bases). The CDR3 sequence is CASSLLGGQFF. DNA of the CDR3: TGTGCCAGCAGCCTACTAGGAGGGCAGTTCTTC.